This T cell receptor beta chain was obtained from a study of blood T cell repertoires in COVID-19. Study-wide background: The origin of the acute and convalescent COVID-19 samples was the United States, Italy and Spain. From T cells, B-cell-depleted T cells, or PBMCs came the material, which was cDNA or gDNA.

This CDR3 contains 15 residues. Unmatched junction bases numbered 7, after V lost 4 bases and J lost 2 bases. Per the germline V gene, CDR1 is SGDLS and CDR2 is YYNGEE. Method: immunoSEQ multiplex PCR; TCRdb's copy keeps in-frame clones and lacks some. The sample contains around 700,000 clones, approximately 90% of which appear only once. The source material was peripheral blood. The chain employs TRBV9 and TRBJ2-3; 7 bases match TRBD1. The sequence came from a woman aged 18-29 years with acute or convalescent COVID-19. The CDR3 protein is CASSQRQGFTDTQYF. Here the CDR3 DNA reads TGTGCCAGCAGCCAAAGACAGGGATTCACAGATACGCAGTATTTT.